This T cell receptor (beta chain) was obtained from a study of blood T cell repertoires in COVID-19. Whole-study context: Sample material is recorded as cDNA or gDNA derived from T cells, B-cell-depleted T cells, or PBMCs.

The CDR3 covers 13 residues. The V end was cut by 4 bases, the J end by 1 base, with 10 bases between. The germline CDR1 and CDR2 sequences are SQVTM and ANQGSEA. Original analysis: Estimation of nucleated cell counts was performed using reference gene primer amplification. The protocol was immunoSEQ multiplex PCR, while the TCRdb copy is restricted to in-frame clones and leaves out a portion. V and J calls and clone size are copied from that table; D and trimming were computed from the DNA. Here the sample spans tens of thousands of clones, about nine tenths being singletons. The origin of this receptor is a human donor in a cohort sampled during active COVID-19. The chain has TRBV29-1 and TRBJ1-1; the D is unclear. Source material: peripheral blood. CDR3 DNA: TGCAGCGTTGTACAGTTCGGGAACACTGAAGCTTTCTTT. This codes for CSVVQFGNTEAFF.